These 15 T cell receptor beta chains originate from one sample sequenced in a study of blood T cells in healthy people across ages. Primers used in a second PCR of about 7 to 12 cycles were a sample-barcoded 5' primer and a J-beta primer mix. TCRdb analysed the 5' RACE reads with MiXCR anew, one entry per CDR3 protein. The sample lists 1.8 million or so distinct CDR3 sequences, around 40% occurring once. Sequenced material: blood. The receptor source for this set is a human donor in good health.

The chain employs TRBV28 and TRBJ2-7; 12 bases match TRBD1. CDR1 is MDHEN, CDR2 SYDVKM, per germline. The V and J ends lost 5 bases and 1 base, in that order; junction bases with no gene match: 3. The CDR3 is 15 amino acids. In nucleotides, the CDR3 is TGTGCCAGCAGTGGGACAGGGGGCACGTCCTACGAGCAGTACTTC. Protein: CASSGTGGTSYEQYF.

CDR3 region: CASSPHIDGPILNTEAFF. The CDR3 DNA is TGTGCCAGCAGCCCACATATAGACGGACCAATATTGAACACTGAAGCTTTCTTT. The rearrangement joins TRBV9 to TRBJ1-1; no definite D call. From germline, CDR1 is SGDLS and CDR2 YYNGEE. This CDR3 spans 18 amino acids. Trimming took 4 bases from V and 0 from J, leaving 22 bases between them.

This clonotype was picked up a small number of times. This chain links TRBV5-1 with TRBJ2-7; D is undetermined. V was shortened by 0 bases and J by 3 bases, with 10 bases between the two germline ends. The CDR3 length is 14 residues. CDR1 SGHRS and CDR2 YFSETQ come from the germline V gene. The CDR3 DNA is TGCGCCAGCAGCTTGGGACCGATCGACTACGAGCAGTACTTC. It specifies CASSLGPIDYEQYF.

The CDR3 protein is CASSLDPRREAFF. The CDR3 nucleotides read TGTGCCAGCAGTTTGGATCCAAGACGAGAAGCTTTCTTT. This sequence joins TRBV12-3 or TRBV12-4 and TRBJ1-1; the D is unclear. V was clipped by 3 bases and J by 8 bases, with 13 bases between them. CDR3 length: 13 residues.

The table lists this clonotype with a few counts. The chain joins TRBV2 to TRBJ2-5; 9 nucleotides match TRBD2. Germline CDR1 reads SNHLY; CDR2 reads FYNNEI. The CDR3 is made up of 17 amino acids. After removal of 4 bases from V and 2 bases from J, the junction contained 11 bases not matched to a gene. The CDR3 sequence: CASSVSRLAGSQETQYF. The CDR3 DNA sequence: TGTGCCAGCAGTGTATCCCGCCTAGCGGGGTCACAAGAGACCCAGTACTTC.

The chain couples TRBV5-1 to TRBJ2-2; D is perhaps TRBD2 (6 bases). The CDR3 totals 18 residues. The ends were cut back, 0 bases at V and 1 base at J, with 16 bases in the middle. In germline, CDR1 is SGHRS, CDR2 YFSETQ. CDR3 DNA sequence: TGCGCCAGCAGCTTGGCCTCGATAACGGGGGTGAACACCGGGGAGCTGTTTTTT. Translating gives CASSLASITGVNTGELFF.

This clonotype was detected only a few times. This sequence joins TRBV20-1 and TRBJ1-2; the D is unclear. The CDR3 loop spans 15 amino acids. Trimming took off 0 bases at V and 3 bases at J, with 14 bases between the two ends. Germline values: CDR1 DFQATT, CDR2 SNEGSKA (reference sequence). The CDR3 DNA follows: TGCAGTGCTAGAGAACGGCTCCACCTAGACTATGGCTACACCTTC. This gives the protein CSARERLHLDYGYTF.

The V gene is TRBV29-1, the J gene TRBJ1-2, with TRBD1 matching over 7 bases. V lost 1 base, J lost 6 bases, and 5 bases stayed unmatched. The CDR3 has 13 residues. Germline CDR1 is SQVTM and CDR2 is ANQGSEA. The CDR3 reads CSVEGGRGDGYTF. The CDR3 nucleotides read TGCAGCGTTGAAGGGGGCAGGGGGGATGGCTACACCTTC. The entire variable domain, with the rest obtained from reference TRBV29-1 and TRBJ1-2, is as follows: SAVISQKPSRDICQRGTSLTIQCQVDSQVTMMFWYRQQPGQSLTLIATANQGSEATYESGFVIDKFPISRPNLTFSTLTVSNMSPEDSSIYLCSVEGGRGDGYTFGSGTRLTVV.

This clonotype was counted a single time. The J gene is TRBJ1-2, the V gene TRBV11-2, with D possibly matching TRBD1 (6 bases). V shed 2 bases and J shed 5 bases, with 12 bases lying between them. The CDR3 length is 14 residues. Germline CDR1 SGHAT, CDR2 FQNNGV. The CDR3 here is CASSLMGASYGYTF. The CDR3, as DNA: TGTGCCAGCAGCTTAATGGGGGCCTCATATGGCTACACCTTC. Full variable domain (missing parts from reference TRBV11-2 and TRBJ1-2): EAGVAQSPRYKIIEKRQSVAFWCNPISGHATLYWYQQILGQGPKLLIQFQNNGVVDDSQLPKDRFSAERLKGVDSTLKIQPAKLEDSAVYLCASSLMGASYGYTFGSGTRLTVV.

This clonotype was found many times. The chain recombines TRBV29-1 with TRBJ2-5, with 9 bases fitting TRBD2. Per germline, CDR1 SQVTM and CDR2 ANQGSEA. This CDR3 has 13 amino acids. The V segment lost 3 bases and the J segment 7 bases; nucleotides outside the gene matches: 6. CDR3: CSVDASGDGTQYF. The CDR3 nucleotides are TGCAGCGTTGACGCTAGCGGGGATGGGACCCAGTACTTC. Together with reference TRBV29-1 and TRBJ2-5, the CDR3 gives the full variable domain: SAVISQKPSRDICQRGTSLTIQCQVDSQVTMMFWYRQQPGQSLTLIATANQGSEATYESGFVIDKFPISRPNLTFSTLTVSNMSPEDSSIYLCSVDASGDGTQYFGPGTRLLVL.

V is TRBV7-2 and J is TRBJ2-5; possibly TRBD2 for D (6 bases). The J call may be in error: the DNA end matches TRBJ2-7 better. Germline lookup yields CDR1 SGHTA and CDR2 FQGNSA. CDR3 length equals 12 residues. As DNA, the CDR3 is TGTGCCAGCGGTAGGGACTGGAGCGAGCAGTACTTC. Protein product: CASGRDWSEQYF.

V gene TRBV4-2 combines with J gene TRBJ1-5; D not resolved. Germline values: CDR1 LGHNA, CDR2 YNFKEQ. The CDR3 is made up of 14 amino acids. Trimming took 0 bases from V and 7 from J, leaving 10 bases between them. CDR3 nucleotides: TGTGCCAGCAGCCAAGATTTCGGTTCCCAGCCCCAGCATTTT. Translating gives CASSQDFGSQPQHF.

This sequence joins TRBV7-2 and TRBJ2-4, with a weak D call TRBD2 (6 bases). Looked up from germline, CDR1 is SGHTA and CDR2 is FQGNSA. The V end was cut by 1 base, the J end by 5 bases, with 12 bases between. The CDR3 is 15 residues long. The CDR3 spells CASSLGSGVQNIQYF. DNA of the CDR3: TGTGCCAGCAGCTTAGGGTCGGGGGTGCAAAACATTCAGTACTTC.

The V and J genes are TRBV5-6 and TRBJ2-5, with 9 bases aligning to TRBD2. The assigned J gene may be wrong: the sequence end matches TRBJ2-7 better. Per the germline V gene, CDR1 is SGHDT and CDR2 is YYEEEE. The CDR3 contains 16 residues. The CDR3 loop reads CASSLFRGGDYYEQYF. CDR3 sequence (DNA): TGTGCCAGCAGCCTATTTCGCGGGGGGGACTACTACGAGCAGTACTTC.

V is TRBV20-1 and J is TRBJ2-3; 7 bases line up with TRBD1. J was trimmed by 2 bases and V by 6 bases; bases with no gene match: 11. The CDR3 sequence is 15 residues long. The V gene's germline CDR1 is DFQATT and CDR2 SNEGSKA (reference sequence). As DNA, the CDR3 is TGCAGTGCGACCGGATTAGGGGGCCCCACAGATACGCAGTATTTT. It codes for CSATGLGGPTDTQYF.